Described below is a single TCR beta chain sequence and its context. The antigen is not known. This specimen comes from a study of response to subunit inactivated influenza vaccine. Study findings and constraints: The authors suggested that every seasonal influenza vaccination recruits few new T cells.

TCRdb re-called the RT-PCR reads through MiXCR, storing one row per CDR3 protein. The table records more than 700,000 distinct CDR3 sequences, 20% to 25% of them present only once. The CDR3 is 17 amino acids. Looked up from germline, CDR1 is LGHDT and CDR2 is YNNKEL (reference sequence). Germline trimming cut 4 bases from V and 4 bases from J; bases unmatched to any gene: 11. The source material was PBMCs from blood, sampled around 5 days after vaccination. V gene TRBV3-1 combines with J gene TRBJ2-1; 9 bases align to TRBD2. The sequence was collected from a man aged 45-60 years who received an inactivated influenza vaccine. CDR3 DNA: TGTGCCAGCAGCCTACAAACTTTAGCGGGAGCGTACAATGAGCAGTTCTTC. Protein product: CASSLQTLAGAYNEQFF.